The 16 T cell receptor beta chains below come from one sample, sequenced in a study of blood T cell repertoires in COVID-19. Here immunoSEQ multiplex PCR was the method, and the copy in TCRdb shows in-frame clones only, minus some. Of around 95,000 clones in the sample, roughly 87% are singletons; the top ten hold about 6.9%. Sequenced material: peripheral blood. The receptors shown here come from a man aged 25 to 40 in a cohort sampled during active COVID-19.

In this sample, this clone is hyperexpanded (1% or more). This chain connects TRBV12-3 or TRBV12-4 to TRBJ1-2; maybe TRBD1 (6 bases). The CDR3 is 13 amino acids. The germline V and J ends were trimmed by 5 bases and 6 bases, with 13 bases remaining between them. Written as DNA, the CDR3 is TGTGCCAGCAGTCCGCTGGGGGCGGATGGCTACACCTTC. It translates to CASSPLGADGYTF.

The chain has TRBV5-1 and TRBJ1-2; 10 nucleotides line up with TRBD1. Germline CDR1 is SGHRS and CDR2 is YFSETQ. The CDR3 extends over 15 amino acids. V shed 4 bases, J shed 7 bases, and the junction held 10 bases outside the gene matches. CDR3 sequence reads: CASSPRQGADGGYTF. The CDR3 DNA follows: TGCGCCAGCAGCCCTAGACAGGGGGCGGACGGTGGCTACACCTTC.

In its sample, this clone was seen once. This chain joins TRBV5-6 and TRBJ2-2; weak D call: TRBD1 (5 bases). Germline CDR1 reads SGHDT; CDR2 reads YYEEEE. The CDR3 loop spans 16 amino acids. V was shortened by 3 bases and J by 6 bases, with 18 bases between the two germline ends. The CDR3 region has the DNA TGTGCCAGCAGCTCCGACCAAGGGGCAGGGTCCGGGGAGCTGTTTTTT. Protein: CASSSDQGAGSGELFF.

The rearrangement joins TRBV5-4 to TRBJ1-5, with 10 positions matching TRBD1. This CDR3 region has 15 residues. The germline CDR1 and CDR2 sequences are SGHNT and YYREEE (reference sequence). The V gene end was trimmed by 3 bases and the J gene end by 5 bases; junction bases not matched to a gene: 5. The CDR3 nucleotides are TGTGCCAGCAGCTGGGGACAGGGGAGAGATCAGCCCCAGCATTTT. It specifies CASSWGQGRDQPQHF. Full variable domain (outside the CDR3, taken from reference TRBV5-4 and TRBJ1-5): ETGVTQSPTHLIKTRGQQVTLRCSSQSGHNTVSWYQQALGQGPQFIFQYYREEENGRGNFPPRFSGLQFPNYSSELNVNALELDDSALYLCASSWGQGRDQPQHFGDGTRLSIL.

The chain uses TRBV4-1 and TRBJ1-6; D possibly corresponds to TRBD1 (5 bases). The CDR3 is 15 residues long. V gave up 2 bases and J gave up 2 bases, with 7 bases separating them. Germline V gene lookup returns CDR1 MGHRA and CDR2 YSYEKL. CDR3 DNA: TGCGCCAGCAGCCAACAGGGTGCCTATAATTCACCCCTCCACTTT. Residues: CASSQQGAYNSPLHF.

The chain recombines TRBV4-1 with TRBJ2-7; TRBD1 is a possible D gene (6 bases). V lost 1 base and J 4 bases, leaving 17 bases between the germline ends. CDR3 length: 16 residues. Per the germline V gene, CDR1 is MGHRA and CDR2 is YSYEKL. The CDR3: CASSQVGQDSLYEQYF. The CDR3 nucleotides are TGCGCCAGCAGCCAAGTCGGTCAGGACAGCCTGTACGAGCAGTACTTC.

The chain recombines TRBV6-2 or TRBV6-3 with TRBJ2-3; TRBD2 agrees at 7 bases. Trimming removed 0 bases from V and 0 bases from J; junction bases left unmatched: 6. CDR3 size: 17 residues. CDR1 is MNHEY, CDR2 SVGEGT, per germline. CDR3: CASSYSHLAASTDTQYF. The CDR3 nucleotides read TGTGCCAGCAGTTACTCTCATCTAGCGGCGAGCACAGATACGCAGTATTTT.

The chain joins TRBV5-6 to TRBJ2-1; 8 bases align to TRBD2. The CDR3 runs 15 residues. V lost 3 bases, J lost 8 bases, and 10 bases stayed unmatched. Germline V gene lookup returns CDR1 SGHDT and CDR2 YYEEEE. CDR3 residues: CASSSDPGGVDEQFF. CDR3 nucleotides: TGTGCCAGCAGCTCGGACCCGGGGGGGGTCGATGAGCAGTTCTTC. The complete variable domain, with remaining parts taken from reference TRBV5-6 and TRBJ2-1, reads DAGVTQSPTHLIKTRGQQVTLRCSPKSGHDTVSWYQQALGQGPQFIFQYYEEEERQRGNFPDRFSGHQFPNYSSELNVNALLLGDSALYLCASSSDPGGVDEQFFGPGTRLTVL.

This chain uses TRBV6-1 with TRBJ1-1, with D unclear. Germline-derived CDR1 and CDR2 are MNHNS and SASEGT. Trimming stripped 0 bases from V and 4 bases from J, with 6 bases between. The CDR3 consists of 13 residues. The DNA of the CDR3 is TGTGCCAGCAGTGAAGCTAGGAGCACTGAAGCTTTCTTT. Translated, it gives CASSEARSTEAFF.

This rearrangement joins TRBV7-3 to TRBJ2-3; TRBD1 aligns across 7 bases. V was clipped by 6 bases and J by 4 bases; unmatched bases: 7. From germline, CDR1 is SGHTA and CDR2 FQGTGA. This CDR3 is built from 14 residues. The CDR3 DNA follows: TGTGCCAGCAGTGAACCAGGGGGTCCAGATACGCAGTATTTT. Translated, it gives CASSEPGGPDTQYF.

The J gene is TRBJ1-3, the V gene TRBV6-5; the D gene is possibly TRBD1 (5 bases). The CDR3 runs to 15 residues. The V and J ends lost 7 bases and 0 bases respectively, with 13 bases between them. In germline, CDR1 is MNHEY, CDR2 SVGAGI. The CDR3 here is CASIQWGVSGNTIYF. The DNA of the CDR3 is TGTGCCAGCATCCAATGGGGGGTCTCTGGAAACACCATATATTTT.

V is TRBV6-1 and J is TRBJ2-3; 7 bases line up with TRBD2. V shed 7 bases, J shed 1 base, and the junction held 11 bases outside the gene matches. The CDR3 runs to 16 residues. Germline V gives CDR1 MNHNS, CDR2 SASEGT. The CDR3 reads CASIDGRSGGTDTQYF. Here the CDR3 DNA reads TGTGCCAGCATTGACGGACGGAGCGGGGGCACAGATACGCAGTATTTT.

The rearrangement joins TRBV3-1 (or the pseudogene TRBV3-2) to TRBJ2-7; TRBD2 agrees at 8 bases. V shed 0 bases, J shed 4 bases, and the junction held 8 bases outside the gene matches. The CDR3 totals 16 residues. Germline V gene lookup returns CDR1 LGHDT and CDR2 YNNKEL (reference sequence). The chain's CDR3 is CASSQDRRGAFYEQYF. The CDR3 bases are TGTGCCAGCAGCCAAGATAGGCGGGGGGCCTTTTACGAGCAGTACTTC.

The V and J genes are TRBV30 and TRBJ1-6, with D perhaps matching TRBD1 (5 bases). The germline CDR1 and CDR2 sequences are GTSNPN and SVGIG (reference sequence). With 2 bases removed from V and 8 bases from J, the gap between germline ends came to 7 bases. The CDR3 spans 12 residues. The CDR3 sequence is CAWSLTDSPLHF. Here the CDR3 DNA reads TGTGCCTGGAGTTTGACAGATTCACCCCTCCACTTT.

The chain couples TRBV5-3 to TRBJ1-5, with D tentatively TRBD1 (5 bases). TRBV5-3 is annotated as an ORF whose role is uncertain. V was clipped by 0 bases and J by 1 base, with 8 bases between them. The CDR3 contains 15 residues. DNA of the CDR3: TGTGCCAGAAGCTTGGAGACAGAAAGCAATCAGCCCCAGCATTTT. Its protein is CARSLETESNQPQHF.

The rearrangement joins TRBV14 to TRBJ2-1; D is ambiguous. Trimming stripped 8 bases from V and 5 bases from J, with 4 bases between. Looked up from germline, CDR1 is SGHDN and CDR2 is FVKESK. There are 10 residues in the CDR3. In DNA form, the CDR3 reads TGTGCCAGCCTTGACAATGAGCAGTTCTTC. This sequence encodes CASLDNEQFF.